The present TCR beta chain was sequenced within a study of cytotoxic CD8 clonotypes in ibrutinib-treated CLL. Findings and caveats of the study: Sampling time points were not equivalent between sustained-remission and progressing patients. Clonality climbed at ibrutinib response, then dropped toward baseline at progression. Public clonotypes were seen rarely and were contracted or stable on treatment.

A remark on this clone: Its antigen is not identified.

Targeted sequencing depth ranged from 1 in 200,000 to 1 in 1 million T cells. TCRdb keeps only in-frame clones here, not all; method: immunoSEQ multiplex PCR. The sample shows about 92,000 clones, more than 70% of them seen only once. The CDR3 has 15 residues. V was pared by 8 bases and J by 2 bases, with 12 bases of the junction left unmatched. The V gene's germline CDR1 is MNHEY and CDR2 SMNVEV (reference sequence). Source: PBMCs, taken after 24 months of ibrutinib treatment. This sequence joins TRBV27 and TRBJ2-7; TRBD2 matches 7 bases. This sequence was found in a human donor with chronic lymphocytic leukemia. CDR3 nucleotide sequence: TGTGCCAGCCGGTTGGGGAACGGACTAGCCTACGAGCAGTACTTC. Protein: CASRLGNGLAYEQYF.